The 29 T cell receptor beta chains reported below all come from one sample, sequenced in a study of blood T cells in healthy people across ages. A second PCR of roughly 7 to 11 cycles used a sample-barcoded 5' primer and a J-beta primer mix. TCRdb independently ran MiXCR on the 5' RACE reads; one entry per CDR3 protein. Counted here are roughly 2 million distinct CDR3 sequences, less than 50% occurring once; the ten biggest clones make up less than 2.5%. Sequencing used blood. The receptors were sampled from a woman in her 40s in good health.

This clonotype was observed a handful of times. This chain connects TRBV29-1 to TRBJ2-4; D may be TRBD1 or TRBD2 (5 bases each). The J call may be faulty, since TRBJ2-5 better matches the DNA end. The CDR3 length is 15 residues. Germline V gene sequence: CDR1 SQVTM, CDR2 ANQGSEA. As DNA, the CDR3 is TGCAGCGTGGGGACGGTGGGGGTACGGGATGGGACCCAGTACTTC. It encodes CSVGTVGVRDGTQYF.

The V gene is TRBV10-3, the J gene TRBJ1-2; D call uncertain. Trimming took 8 bases from V and 3 from J, leaving 10 bases between them. This CDR3 contains 12 residues. Germline assignment: CDR1 ENHRY and CDR2 SYGVKD. The CDR3 loop reads CAIGTNDYGYTF. Here the CDR3 DNA reads TGTGCCATCGGCACAAATGACTATGGCTACACCTTC.

This clonotype was recorded at least ten times. This chain connects TRBV7-9 to TRBJ2-1; D assignment may be TRBD1 or TRBD2 (5 bases each). The germline gives CDR1 SEHNR, CDR2 FQNEAQ (reference sequence). V was trimmed by 8 bases and J by 8 bases, leaving 13 bases between them. The CDR3 is made up of 12 amino acids. This chain's CDR3 is CASRMRGDEQFF. CDR3 nucleotide sequence: TGTGCCAGCCGAATGAGGGGCGATGAGCAGTTCTTC.

This chain links TRBV5-1 with TRBJ2-5; D is unresolved. Germline values: CDR1 SGHRS, CDR2 YFSETQ. The CDR3 totals 16 residues. V lost 1 base and J lost 5, with 18 bases in between. The CDR3 DNA follows: TGCGCCAGCAGCTTGAATTCAGGACCTCCACAGGAGACCCAGTACTTC. Its translation is CASSLNSGPPQETQYF.

V and J are TRBV10-3 and TRBJ2-1, with 10 positions matching TRBD1. The germline V gene encodes CDR1 ENHRY and CDR2 SYGVKD. This CDR3 is 14 amino acids long. Germline trimming cut 6 bases from V and 7 bases from J; bases unmatched to any gene: 6. The CDR3: CAISGTGEWNEQFF. CDR3 nucleotides: TGTGCCATCAGCGGGACAGGGGAGTGGAATGAGCAGTTCTTC.

The chain is built from TRBV25-1 and TRBJ2-7, with TRBD1 identical over 7 bases. The V segment lost 6 bases and the J segment 3 bases; nucleotides outside the gene matches: 8. Germline V gene sequence: CDR1 MGHDK, CDR2 SYGVNS. The CDR3 covers 14 residues. The CDR3 DNA reads as TGTGCCAGCAGCCAGACAGGGAGCTTCTACGAGCAGTACTTC. Amino acid sequence: CASSQTGSFYEQYF.

The V and J genes are TRBV20-1 and TRBJ2-1; 9 nucleotides agree with TRBD2. The CDR3 sequence is 14 residues long. CDR1 and CDR2 from the germline V gene are DFQATT and SNEGSKA (reference sequence). V gave up 5 bases and J gave up 6 bases; unmatched junction bases: 8. In DNA form, the CDR3 reads TGCAGTGCTCCCAGCGGGGGGTTGTCCAATGAGCAGTTCTTC. Amino acids: CSAPSGGLSNEQFF.

In this sample, this clonotype turned up a few times. CDR3 DNA sequence: TGCAGCGTGCTCCGGGCCCCCCGGAGGAATGAGCAGTTCTTC. Protein sequence: CSVLRAPRRNEQFF. This sequence joins TRBV29-1 and TRBJ2-1, with D maybe TRBD2 (5 bases). This CDR3 region has 14 residues. V gave up 6 bases and J gave up 7 bases, with 19 bases separating them. CDR1 and CDR2 (germline): SQVTM, ANQGSEA.

The chain uses TRBV7-9 and TRBJ2-1; D call uncertain. The length of the CDR3 is 13 residues. The V and J ends lost 2 bases and 7 bases respectively, with 9 bases between them. Germline V CDR1 and CDR2: SEHNR, FQNEAQ (reference sequence). The CDR3 DNA follows: TGTGCCAGCAGCTTACTATACCGAAATGAGCAGTTCTTC. Residues: CASSLLYRNEQFF. Full variable domain (missing parts from reference TRBV7-9 and TRBJ2-1): DTGVSQNPRHKITKRGQNVTFRCDPISEHNRLYWYRQTLGQGPEFLTYFQNEAQLEKSRLLSDRFSAERPKGSFSTLEIQRTEQGDSAMYLCASSLLYRNEQFFGPGTRLTVL.

The chain joins TRBV4-1 to TRBJ1-4, with 10 positions matching TRBD1. CDR1 MGHRA and CDR2 YSYEKL come from the germline V gene. Trimming took 2 bases from V and 5 from J; bases not matched to a gene: 5. The CDR3 extends over 16 amino acids. The CDR3 is CASSQPGTGVNEKLFF. The CDR3 DNA reads TGCGCCAGCAGCCAACCAGGGACAGGGGTAAATGAAAAACTGTTTTTT.

The chain links TRBV20-1 to TRBJ2-1; D tentatively fits TRBD1 or TRBD2 (6 bases each). Trimming removed 6 bases at V and 8 bases at J, with 23 bases between. CDR3 length: 15 amino acids. Germline V gene lookup returns CDR1 DFQATT and CDR2 SNEGSKA (reference sequence). The CDR3 coding sequence is TGCAGTGCCCCCCGGGGGCTCCTTAGAGGGGATGAGCAGTTCTTC. Translation: CSAPRGLLRGDEQFF.

The V and J genes are TRBV4-1 and TRBJ2-4; D gene uncertain. The V and J ends lost 1 base and 8 bases respectively, with 6 bases between them. The germline CDR1 and CDR2 sequences are MGHRA and YSYEKL. This CDR3 has 12 amino acids. CDR3 loop: CASSQGLDIQYF. The CDR3, as DNA: TGCGCCAGCAGCCAAGGGCTTGACATTCAGTACTTC.

This clonotype was counted only a few times. In DNA form, the CDR3 reads TGCGCCAGCAGCAGTGAATCGGTCCCTCGGCACAATGAGCAGTTCTTC. Translating gives CASSSESVPRHNEQFF. The chain joins TRBV10-1 to TRBJ2-1; D remains ambiguous. V gave up 6 bases and J gave up 5 bases, with 20 bases separating them. The CDR3 extends over 16 amino acids. CDR1 and CDR2 (germline): WNHNN, SYGVQD (reference sequence).

This clonotype was counted only a few times. This chain joins TRBV7-8 and TRBJ2-7; D is perhaps TRBD1 (6 bases). The CDR3 covers 14 residues. Germline lookup yields CDR1 SGHVS and CDR2 FQNEAQ. V gave up 4 bases and J gave up 6 bases, with 16 bases separating them. The CDR3: CASSWGDRPSEQYF. CDR3 nucleotides: TGTGCCAGCAGCTGGGGCGACAGGCCCTCCGAGCAGTACTTC.

This clonotype was seen only a few times. This rearrangement joins TRBV27 to TRBJ2-3; 8 bases map to TRBD1. This CDR3 region has 14 residues. In germline, CDR1 is MNHEY, CDR2 SMNVEV (reference sequence). With V trimmed by 10 bases and J by 6 bases, 12 bases remained unmatched. The CDR3 here is CATYSGGAYDTQYF. CDR3 DNA: TGTGCCACCTACTCAGGGGGCGCTTACGATACGCAGTATTTT.

The rearrangement joins TRBV7-6 to TRBJ1-6; D not resolved. V was trimmed by 6 bases and J by 7 bases, leaving 19 bases between them. This CDR3 contains 16 residues. Germline CDR1 reads SGHVS; CDR2 reads FNYEAQ. The CDR3 loop is CASRERTPNGNSPLHF. DNA for the CDR3: TGTGCCAGCAGGGAAAGGACCCCAAACGGGAATTCACCCCTCCACTTT.

The chain has TRBV18 and TRBJ2-7, with D perhaps TRBD1 (5 bases). The CDR3 totals 18 residues. From germline, CDR1 is KGHSH and CDR2 LQKENI. Trimming shortened V by 1 base and J by 0 bases, and 19 bases separated the two germline ends. The CDR3 region has the DNA TGTGCCAGCTCACCACAAGCGACAGTCTTCCGGAGCTCCTACGAGCAGTACTTC. Amino acid sequence: CASSPQATVFRSSYEQYF.

This clonotype was seen a few times. This chain links TRBV27 with TRBJ2-7, with 11 bases fitting TRBD1. The germline CDR1 and CDR2 sequences are MNHEY and SMNVEV (reference sequence). V shed 2 bases, J shed 6 bases, and the junction held 3 bases outside the gene matches. The length of the CDR3 is 14 residues. CDR3 DNA sequence: TGTGCCAGCAGTTTAACCGGGACAGGGGGCGAGCAGTACTTC. Translating gives CASSLTGTGGEQYF.

The gene calls are TRBV10-3 and TRBJ1-1; TRBD1 agrees at 7 bases. V lost 5 bases and J lost 4; bases outside the gene matches: 7. The CDR3 is 14 residues long. The germline V gene has CDR1 ENHRY and CDR2 SYGVKD. The CDR3 protein is CAISQGGQGTEAFF. CDR3 nucleotide sequence: TGTGCCATCAGTCAGGGGGGTCAGGGCACTGAAGCTTTCTTT.

Only a few counts were recorded for this clonotype. V is TRBV14 and J is TRBJ2-1; TRBD2 is a possible D gene (6 bases). Trimming removed 4 bases at V and 0 bases at J, with 10 bases between. The germline CDR1 and CDR2 sequences are SGHDN and FVKESK. The CDR3 spans 15 residues. The CDR3 reads CASSPLTSSYNEQFF. The CDR3 DNA reads TGTGCCAGCAGCCCGTTGACTAGCTCCTACAATGAGCAGTTCTTC.

This rearrangement joins TRBV10-3 to TRBJ1-2, with 7 bases fitting TRBD1. The germline V gene encodes CDR1 ENHRY and CDR2 SYGVKD. This CDR3 is 10 amino acids long. CDR3 nucleotide sequence: TGTGGACAGGGCAACTATGGCTACACCTTC. Translating gives CGQGNYGYTF.

Points on this clonotype: An end of the junction differs from the germline gene, which may be a read error. V and J are TRBV28 and TRBJ1-2; D may be TRBD1 (6 bases). There are 13 residues in the CDR3. CDR1 is MDHEN and CDR2 is SYDVKM in the germline V gene. The CDR3 DNA is TGTGCCGGCAGGTTAACAGGGTCGTGGGGCTACACCTTC. This gives the protein CAGRLTGSWGYTF.

The gene calls are TRBV6-1 and TRBJ2-1; TRBD2 agrees at 9 bases. Losses at the gene ends were 2 bases for V and 5 bases for J; bases not matched to a gene: 4. CDR3 length equals 15 residues. Germline V gene sequence: CDR1 MNHNS, CDR2 SASEGT. CDR3 bases: TGTGCCAGCAGTGAACTGCGGGGGGGCCACAATGAGCAGTTCTTC. It codes for CASSELRGGHNEQFF.

This chain joins TRBV5-1 and TRBJ2-3; D remains unclear. CDR3 length equals 15 residues. Trimming shortened V by 2 bases and J by 0 bases, and 10 bases separated the two germline ends. The germline CDR1 and CDR2 sequences are SGHRS and YFSETQ. CDR3 residues: CASSFFADSTDTQYF. CDR3 DNA: TGCGCCAGCAGCTTCTTCGCGGATAGCACAGATACGCAGTATTTT.

The chain uses TRBV29-1 and TRBJ2-7; no definite D call. The DNA end lines up better with TRBJ2-5; the J call may be wrong. The CDR3 length is 12 residues. The germline CDR1 and CDR2 sequences are SQVTM and ANQGSEA. CDR3 loop: CSVEVGRETQYF. CDR3 in DNA: TGCAGCGTTGAAGTTGGTCGAGAGACCCAGTACTTC.

The J gene is TRBJ2-4, the V gene TRBV7-3; 7 bases match TRBD2. Germline V gene lookup returns CDR1 SGHTA and CDR2 FQGTGA. J lost 0 bases, V lost 4 bases, and 15 bases had no gene match. CDR3 length equals 19 residues. CDR3 nucleotide sequence: TGTGCCAGCAGCTCTCTCGGGGCGGGGGTAAACCTAGCCAAAAACATTCAGTACTTC. It yields the protein CASSSLGAGVNLAKNIQYF. The full variable domain, its missing parts supplied by reference TRBV7-3 and TRBJ2-4, is GAGVSQTPSNKVTEKGKYVELRCDPISGHTALYWYRQSLGQGPEFLIYFQGTGAADDSGLPNDRFFAVRPEGSVSTLKIQRTERGDSAVYLCASSSLGAGVNLAKNIQYFGAGTRLSVL.

As for this clonotype: One junction end does not reproduce the germline sequence, and a read error may be involved. The chain employs TRBV7-2 and TRBJ1-1; 9 positions match TRBD1. Germline-derived CDR1 and CDR2 are SGHTA and FQGNSA. There are 15 residues in the CDR3. The CDR3 region is CASNLLPGQGSEAFF. The CDR3 DNA follows: TGTGCCAGCAACTTACTCCCGGGACAGGGCTCGGAAGCTTTCTTT.

The rearrangement uses TRBV5-1 and TRBJ2-1; 9 bases agree with TRBD2. Trimming cost V 5 bases and J 3 bases; bases outside gene matches: 9. CDR3 length: 16 amino acids. Germline-derived CDR1 and CDR2 are SGHRS and YFSETQ. CDR3 residues: CASSPIGAGGYNEQFF. The CDR3, as DNA: TGCGCCAGCAGTCCTATTGGAGCGGGGGGCTACAATGAGCAGTTCTTC.

This chain joins TRBV18 and TRBJ2-6, with a weak D call TRBD2 (5 bases). Germline assignment: CDR1 KGHSH and CDR2 LQKENI. Between the trimmed V and J ends, which lost 8 bases and 1 base, there was a span of 12 bases. The CDR3 has 15 amino acids. The CDR3 bases are TGTGCCAGCAGCCCCGGGGATTCTGGGGCCAACGTCCTGACTTTC. This sequence encodes CASSPGDSGANVLTF.